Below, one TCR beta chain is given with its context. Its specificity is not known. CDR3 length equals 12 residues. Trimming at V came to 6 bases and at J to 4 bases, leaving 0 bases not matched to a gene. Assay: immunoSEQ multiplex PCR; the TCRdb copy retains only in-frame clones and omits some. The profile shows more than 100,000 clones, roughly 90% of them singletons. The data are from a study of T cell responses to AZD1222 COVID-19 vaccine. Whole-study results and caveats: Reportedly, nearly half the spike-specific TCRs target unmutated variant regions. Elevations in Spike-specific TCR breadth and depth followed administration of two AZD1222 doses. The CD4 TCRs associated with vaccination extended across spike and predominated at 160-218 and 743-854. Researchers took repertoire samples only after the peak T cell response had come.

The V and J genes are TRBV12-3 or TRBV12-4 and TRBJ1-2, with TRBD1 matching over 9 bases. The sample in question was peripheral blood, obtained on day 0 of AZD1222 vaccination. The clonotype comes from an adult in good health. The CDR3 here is CASRTGGYGYTF. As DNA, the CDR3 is TGTGCCAGCAGGACAGGGGGCTATGGCTACACCTTC.